This T cell receptor beta chain was captured by sequencing in a study of T-cell memory formation after mild COVID-19. Study-wide context: In these data, TCR clusters were largely donor specific. Broader study findings: Pre-infection memory already had some responding clones, implying cross-reactive memory joined. Contracting CD4+ clones sat mainly in CM and EM; CD8+ in EMRA.

This CDR3 spans 15 amino acids. Between the trimmed V and J ends, which lost 7 bases and 4 bases, there was a span of 17 bases. TCRdb re-derived calls from the 5' RACE reads in MiXCR, one entry per CDR3 protein. The sample includes hundreds of thousands of distinct CDR3 sequences, approximately 21% of them seen just once. On this clonotype: What it binds is not known.

The clonotype originates from an adult woman who had mild COVID-19 (a few samples of this study predate the infection). Cell type and time point are not known. The J gene is TRBJ1-5, the V gene TRBV12-3 or TRBV12-4; possible D gene TRBD1, 5 bases. Sequencing was carried out using PBMCs or a T cell subset sorted from them (not recorded which). CDR3 DNA sequence: TGTGCCAGCACCACTTCAGGGATAGGGAATCAGCCCCAGCATTTT. It yields the protein CASTTSGIGNQPQHF.